Described below is a single T cell receptor (beta chain) sequence and its context. No antigen is known for it. The method was immunoSEQ multiplex PCR; TCRdb's version includes in-frame clones alone and lacks a portion of them. The table shows some 5,600 clones, with 73% occurring only once. The data were taken from a study of immune characteristics of hereditary and idiopathic chronic pancreatitis. Findings and caveats of the study: TCRbeta diversity rose and clonality fell in both pancreatitis groups versus controls. This study excluded chronic pancreatitis caused by alcohol use. Hereditary and idiopathic cases differed in TRBV10, TRBV19, TRBV23 and TRBV5 usage.

J was trimmed by 4 bases and V by 0 bases; bases with no gene match: 2. CDR3 size: 16 residues. Germline values: CDR1 SGHRS, CDR2 YFSETQ. Patients having total pancreatectomy with islet autotransplantation provided the chronic pancreatitis pancreas tissue. The V gene is TRBV5-1, the J gene TRBJ2-3; 13 bases match TRBD2. The clonotype originates from a human donor with chronic pancreatitis. Source material: pancreas tissue with hereditary chronic pancreatitis. In nucleotides, the CDR3 is TGCGCCAGCAGCTTGGGTACTAGCGGGGGGGCAGATACGCAGTATTTT. Translation gives CASSLGTSGGADTQYF. Full variable domain (remainder filled in from reference TRBV5-1 and TRBJ2-3): KAGVTQTPRYLIKTRGQQVTLSCSPISGHRSVSWYQQTPGQGLQFLFEYFSETQRNKGNFPGRFSGRQFSNSRSEMNVSTLELGDSALYLCASSLGTSGGADTQYFGPGTRLTVL.